This TCR beta chain was obtained from a study of blood T cell repertoires in COVID-19 (TCRdb year 2020). The study in broad terms: Samples covering the acute and convalescent phases of COVID-19 were provided by collaborators in the United States, Italy and Spain. The repertoires were released in a freely available public database meant as a resource for research on the immune response to SARS-CoV-2. Where HLA class I and class II types were available, the types were taken from metadata supplied by the sample provider, not from assay-based typing. Nearly every sample came with metadata listing a de-identified subject ID, COVID-19 status, age in years and sex. The samples were drawn from two sources: the first 160 participants of the ongoing ImmuneRACE study, and about 1,300 subjects contributed by 6 global collaborators. Deeply sampled blood TCRbeta repertoires from subjects exposed to, actively infected with, or recovered from COVID-19 were included in the dataset. The material from the prospective study consisted of cDNA or gDNA derived from T cells, B-cell-depleted T cells, or PBMCs.

Broad study findings and their caveats: How much clinical and demographic metadata was included differed by source and by participant, and the metadata was provided uncurated.

With respect to this clone: The antigen it binds to is not known. No base-level quality is on record; no much larger clone is a single base apart.

Collaborating institutions collected whole blood in K2EDTA tubes following their own protocols. For TCRbeta analysis, collaborators shipped samples as frozen whole blood, isolated PBMCs, or DNA extracted from either of those sample types. Based on the germline V gene, the CDR1 and CDR2 sequences are KGHSH and LQKENI. V is cut by 0 bases and J by 2 bases, and the space between the germline ends is 7 bases. The CDR3, cysteine through phenylalanine, is 14 amino acids long. The DNA shown is the 42-base CDR3, in frame from base 1. TCRbeta CDR3 regions were amplified from genomic DNA using the immunoSEQ Assay, a bias-controlled multiplex PCR. Under the source paper's analysis protocol: Within the assay, amplification of reference gene primers was used to estimate how many nucleated cells each sample contained. Sequence reads were collapsed and filtered to measure the absolute abundance of every unique TCRbeta CDR3 rearrangement. For each sample, productive Simpson clonality was calculated by taking the square root of Simpson's diversity index across productive rearrangements. Here the immuneACCESS table is served through TCRdb, limited to in-frame sequences with V and J called. Missing clones are a known gap in these copies; in checked studies unresolved V genes cover under half, and the rest lacks a known reason. V, J and clone size are taken as reported in that table, and D and trimming were inferred from the DNA itself. The sample has 25,000 to 40,000 clones on record, about 91% of them singletons. Less than 7% of the sample lies in the top ten.

The chain uses TRBV18 and TRBJ2-5; no D gene call is confident. Sequencing was carried out using peripheral blood. The sequence was collected from a human donor in a cohort sampled during active COVID-19. CDR3 region: CASSPPSGQETQYF. The DNA reads TGTGCCAGCTCACCACCGTCAGGACAAGAGACCCAGTACTTC.